The present TCR beta chain was sequenced within a study of T cell responses to AZD1222 COVID-19 vaccine. This CDR3 is built from 13 residues. The V gene's germline CDR1 is MNHEY and CDR2 SVGEGT. V lost 2 bases and J 7 bases, leaving 11 bases between the germline ends. This clone was counted only a few times. Its target is unknown. Study-wide findings and caveats: At study baseline, merely about 6 AZD1222 recipients were seropositive.

Sequencing was performed with immunoSEQ multiplex PCR; in TCRdb, only in-frame clones are kept and a portion is missing. The sample holds fewer than 150,000 clones; about 91% are singletons and the top ten take 6.5%. This TCR came from an adult who received the AZD1222 COVID-19 vaccine. This chain joins TRBV6-2 or TRBV6-3 and TRBJ1-2, with a possible D match to TRBD1 (5 bases). Sequenced here: peripheral blood, sampled 28 days after the second AZD1222 dose. In DNA form, the CDR3 reads TGTGCCAGCAGTTACGAACTCGGGGGTGGCTACACCTTC. This translates into CASSYELGGGYTF.